The 29 T cell receptor beta chains presented below share a single source sample, sequenced in a study of blood T cell repertoires in COVID-19. The repertoire was sequenced with immunoSEQ multiplex PCR; TCRdb's copy has only in-frame clones and lacks some. The sample gives 310,000 or so clones, 70% to 90% of which show up once; 3% to 4% is in the top ten. Sequenced input: peripheral blood. All receptors come from a woman aged 45 to 65 with active or convalescent COVID-19.

The chain carries TRBV9 and TRBJ2-1; tentatively, D is TRBD1 (5 bases). CDR3 length equals 14 residues. V was shortened by 3 bases and J by 4 bases, with 11 bases between the two germline ends. CDR1 is SGDLS and CDR2 is YYNGEE in the germline V gene. The CDR3 here is CASSATNRYNEQFF. DNA for the CDR3: TGTGCCAGCAGCGCCACGAACAGGTACAATGAGCAGTTCTTC.

This clone was recorded only once. J is TRBJ2-7 and V is TRBV10-1; 13 bases align to TRBD2. In germline, CDR1 is WNHNN, CDR2 SYGVQD (reference sequence). The CDR3 runs to 14 residues. The junction had 4 bases not matched to a gene; V was cut back by 8 bases and J by 3 bases. The CDR3 bases are TGCGCCAGCTCGCGGACTAGCGGGAGCTACGAGCAGTACTTC. It translates to CASSRTSGSYEQYF.

The chain employs TRBV4-2 and TRBJ2-1; D possibly corresponds to TRBD2 (6 bases). CDR3 size: 18 residues. V gave up 2 bases and J gave up 4 bases, with 21 bases separating them. The germline CDR1 and CDR2 sequences are LGHNA and YNFKEQ. The CDR3, as DNA: TGTGCCAGCAGCCAAATGTCCGGGCGGCGGACTAATTACAATGAGCAGTTCTTC. Translation gives CASSQMSGRRTNYNEQFF.

Only a few counts were recorded for this clone. The chain has TRBV7-9 and TRBJ2-1; 10 bases align to TRBD2. Unmatched junction bases numbered 2, after V lost 5 bases and J lost 7 bases. This CDR3 has 13 amino acids. Germline V gene lookup returns CDR1 SEHNR and CDR2 FQNEAQ (reference sequence). DNA for the CDR3: TGTGCCAGCAGCGATAGCGGGAGGAATGAGCAGTTCTTC. This codes for CASSDSGRNEQFF.

The gene calls are TRBV20-1 and TRBJ2-7, with unresolved D. CDR3 length: 10 amino acids. V shed 3 bases and J shed 4 bases, with 4 bases lying between them. Germline lookup yields CDR1 DFQATT and CDR2 SNEGSKA (reference sequence). The CDR3 spells CSARSYEQYF. In DNA, the CDR3 is TGCAGTGCTAGGTCGTACGAGCAGTACTTC.

The rearrangement links TRBV2 to TRBJ2-7; no definite D call. Per the germline V gene, CDR1 is SNHLY and CDR2 is FYNNEI. CDR3 length: 14 amino acids. V was shortened by 4 bases and J by 5 bases, with 15 bases between the two germline ends. CDR3 sequence reads: CASSAFTASNEQYF. The CDR3 DNA is TGTGCCAGCAGTGCTTTTACAGCCTCTAACGAGCAGTACTTC.

The V and J genes are TRBV29-1 and TRBJ2-5; TRBD1 matches 8 bases. V was clipped by 4 bases and J by 7 bases; unmatched bases: 11. Germline lookup yields CDR1 SQVTM and CDR2 ANQGSEA. The CDR3 is made up of 14 amino acids. This CDR3 reads CSVGGGQGLGTQYF. CDR3 nucleotide sequence: TGCAGCGTTGGAGGAGGACAGGGACTCGGGACCCAGTACTTC.

V and J are TRBV20-1 and TRBJ1-4, with D unclear. CDR3 length: 10 amino acids. CDR1 is DFQATT, CDR2 SNEGSKA, per germline (reference sequence). The V gene lost 5 bases and the J gene lost 7 bases, with 5 bases spanning the gap. The CDR3 DNA sequence: TGCAGTGCTCCTATTGAAAAACTGTTTTTT. As protein: CSAPIEKLFF.

The chain combines TRBV6-5 with TRBJ2-3; D remains ambiguous. The germline V gene encodes CDR1 MNHEY and CDR2 SVGAGI. The CDR3 loop spans 11 amino acids. Trimming left V 7 bases short and J 5 bases short, with 7 bases between. The CDR3: CASTTRDTQYF. CDR3 DNA: TGTGCCAGCACGACACGAGATACGCAGTATTTT.

The chain uses TRBV7-8 and TRBJ2-2; D might be TRBD2 (5 bases). V was trimmed by 5 bases and J by 8 bases, leaving 9 bases between them. The germline V gene has CDR1 SGHVS and CDR2 FQNEAQ. CDR3 length: 12 residues. The CDR3 here is CASSPQRGELFF. CDR3 sequence (DNA): TGTGCCAGCAGCCCACAGCGGGGGGAGCTGTTTTTT.

This chain joins TRBV19 and TRBJ1-3, with D possibly matching TRBD1 (5 bases). From germline, CDR1 is LNHDA and CDR2 SQIVND (reference sequence). V lost 7 bases and J 0 bases, leaving 10 bases between the germline ends. The CDR3 sequence is 14 residues long. The CDR3, as DNA: TGTGCCAGTATCGGGGACTTCTCTGGAAACACCATATATTTT. Protein product: CASIGDFSGNTIYF.

The V call is TRBV24-1, the J call TRBJ2-1, with TRBD2 matching 9 bases. The CDR3 length is 18 residues. The germline V gene encodes CDR1 KGHDR and CDR2 SFDVKD. J lost 1 base, V lost 2 bases, and 8 bases had no gene match. This chain's CDR3 is CATSDWTSDPFSYNEQFF. The CDR3, as DNA: TGTGCCACCAGTGATTGGACTAGCGACCCTTTTTCCTACAATGAGCAGTTCTTC.

The CDR3 DNA reads TGTGCCAGCAGTTACTCACTTGGAGGGACTAATGAAAAACTGTTTTTT. It specifies CASSYSLGGTNEKLFF. J is TRBJ1-4 and V is TRBV6-6, with D hard to call. The V end was cut by 0 bases, the J end by 2 bases, with 10 bases between. Germline V gives CDR1 MNHNY, CDR2 SVGAGI (reference sequence). CDR3 length: 16 amino acids.

The CDR3 DNA is TGCGCCAGCAGCTCCTACGGCTACAATGAGCAGTTCTTC. Protein sequence: CASSSYGYNEQFF. The chain joins TRBV5-1 to TRBJ2-1; D call uncertain. The CDR3 totals 13 residues. The V gene lost 3 bases and the J gene lost 3 bases, with 7 bases spanning the gap. CDR1 and CDR2 (germline): SGHRS, YFSETQ. Together with reference TRBV5-1 and TRBJ2-1, the CDR3 gives the full variable domain: KAGVTQTPRYLIKTRGQQVTLSCSPISGHRSVSWYQQTPGQGLQFLFEYFSETQRNKGNFPGRFSGRQFSNSRSEMNVSTLELGDSALYLCASSSYGYNEQFFGPGTRLTVL.

The chain couples TRBV9 to TRBJ1-1; 10 bases are shared with TRBD1. The CDR3 is 18 residues long. Looked up from germline, CDR1 is SGDLS and CDR2 is YYNGEE. V gave up 3 bases and J gave up 1 base; unmatched junction bases: 12. The CDR3 loop reads CASSEHPGQGFRNTEAFF. Written as DNA, the CDR3 is TGTGCCAGCAGCGAACACCCGGGACAGGGGTTCAGGAACACTGAAGCTTTCTTT.

This clone has only one observation. The chain combines TRBV28 with TRBJ2-2, with D perhaps TRBD1 (7 bases). The CDR3 is made up of 16 amino acids. Germline lookup yields CDR1 MDHEN and CDR2 SYDVKM. The V gene lost 4 bases and the J gene lost 1 base, with 13 bases spanning the gap. CDR3 sequence: CASSSDREENTGELFF. The CDR3 nucleotides read TGTGCCAGCAGTTCCGACAGGGAGGAGAACACCGGGGAGCTGTTTTTT.

The rearrangement uses TRBV30 and TRBJ1-3, with D hard to call. V lost 0 bases, J lost 0 bases, and 6 bases lay in between. Per germline, CDR1 GTSNPN and CDR2 SVGIG (reference sequence). CDR3 length: 14 amino acids. CDR3 in DNA: TGTGCCTGGAGTGTGCTGAGCTCTGGAAACACCATATATTTT. Amino acids: CAWSVLSSGNTIYF. The entire variable domain, with the rest obtained from reference TRBV30 and TRBJ1-3, is as follows: SQTIHQWPATLVQPVGSPLSLECTVEGTSNPNLYWYRQAAGRGLQLLFYSVGIGQISSEVPQNLSASRPQDRQFILSSKKLLLSDSGFYLCAWSVLSSGNTIYFGEGSWLTVV.

The chain recombines TRBV10-3 with TRBJ2-1, with 9 nucleotides matching TRBD2. Germline-derived CDR1 and CDR2 are ENHRY and SYGVKD. Germline trimming cut 7 bases from V and 5 bases from J; bases unmatched to any gene: 6. The CDR3 consists of 14 residues. The CDR3 sequence: CAITRTSVDNEQFF. The CDR3 DNA reads TGTGCCATCACCCGGACTAGCGTGGACAATGAGCAGTTCTTC.

The chain uses TRBV4-3 and TRBJ2-3, with 10 bases that match TRBD1. CDR1 is LGHNA, CDR2 YSLEER, per germline. The trim removed 0 bases at V and 5 bases at J, leaving 5 bases unmatched. The CDR3 sequence is 16 residues long. The CDR3 DNA reads TGCGCCAGCAGCCAAGATAGGGACAGGGGTATAGATACGCAGTATTTT. Translation: CASSQDRDRGIDTQYF.

The J gene is TRBJ2-2, the V gene TRBV4-3; possible D gene TRBD2, 6 bases. V lost 1 base and J lost 5, with 14 bases in between. The CDR3 consists of 16 residues. The germline gives CDR1 LGHNA, CDR2 YSLEER. Here the CDR3 reads CASSQVGLGLTGELFF. In DNA, the CDR3 is TGCGCCAGCAGCCAAGTGGGGCTGGGACTTACCGGGGAGCTGTTTTTT.

This sequence joins TRBV19 and TRBJ1-4, with 8 positions matching TRBD1. The CDR3 loop spans 16 amino acids. J was trimmed by 5 bases and V by 3 bases; bases with no gene match: 8. CDR1 and CDR2 (germline): LNHDA, SQIVND (reference sequence). CDR3: CASSIIGTGRNEKLFF. CDR3 nucleotide sequence: TGTGCCAGTAGTATCATCGGGACAGGACGGAATGAAAAACTGTTTTTT.

The V and J genes are TRBV30 and TRBJ2-1; possibly TRBD1 for D (6 bases). Per germline, CDR1 GTSNPN and CDR2 SVGIG (reference sequence). V was clipped by 0 bases and J by 5 bases, with 8 bases between them. The length of the CDR3 is 13 residues. The CDR3 DNA follows: TGTGCCTGGAGTGTGCGGACAGACAATGAGCAGTTCTTC. This encodes CAWSVRTDNEQFF.

The chain recombines TRBV4-2 with TRBJ2-2; 8 nucleotides line up with TRBD2. This CDR3 is 15 amino acids long. CDR1 is LGHNA, CDR2 YNFKEQ, per germline. V lost 6 bases, J lost 4 bases, and 7 bases stayed unmatched. CDR3 sequence: CASRPGTRATGELFF. The DNA for the CDR3 is TGTGCCAGCAGACCAGGGACTAGAGCCACCGGGGAGCTGTTTTTT.

The chain uses TRBV7-3 and TRBJ1-1; D gene ambiguous. V lost 2 bases and J 3 bases, leaving 7 bases between the germline ends. The length of the CDR3 is 13 residues. Looked up from germline, CDR1 is SGHTA and CDR2 is FQGTGA. DNA of the CDR3: TGTGCCAGCAGCTTATACGGGGACACTGAAGCTTTCTTT. Protein: CASSLYGDTEAFF.

The DNA of the CDR3 is TGCGCCAGCAGCTTGGACCTAACGTACACCGGGGAGCTGTTTTTT. Translated: CASSLDLTYTGELFF. The V call is TRBV5-1, the J call TRBJ2-2; D is undetermined. The germline V gene has CDR1 SGHRS and CDR2 YFSETQ. V was trimmed by 0 bases and J by 3 bases, leaving 9 bases between them. The CDR3 has 15 amino acids.

The chain joins TRBV5-1 to TRBJ1-4; TRBD1 might be the D (5 bases). This CDR3 contains 15 residues. V was cut by 0 bases and J by 5 bases, with 11 bases left in between. Per germline, CDR1 SGHRS and CDR2 YFSETQ. CDR3 bases: TGCGCCAGCAGCTTGGGGACAAAGACGAATGAAAAACTGTTTTTT. Protein: CASSLGTKTNEKLFF.

The rearrangement joins TRBV5-6 to TRBJ1-5; TRBD1 agrees at 8 bases. The CDR3 length is 16 residues. Germline assignment: CDR1 SGHDT and CDR2 YYEEEE. Unmatched junction bases numbered 3, after V lost 1 base and J lost 0 bases. CDR3 sequence reads: CASSLTGQVSNQPQHF. The CDR3 region has the DNA TGTGCCAGCAGCTTGACGGGACAGGTTAGCAATCAGCCCCAGCATTTT.

The CDR3 spells CATSDRQGRQPQHF. Written as DNA, the CDR3 is TGTGCCACCAGTGATCGACAGGGAAGACAGCCCCAGCATTTT. V and J are TRBV24-1 and TRBJ1-5; 7 nucleotides match TRBD1. The CDR3 totals 14 residues. Trimming cost V 3 bases and J 7 bases; bases outside gene matches: 5. CDR1 is KGHDR and CDR2 is SFDVKD in the germline V gene.

The genes are TRBV4-1 and TRBJ2-1; D call uncertain. Trimming took off 1 base at V and 7 bases at J, with 8 bases between the two ends. CDR3 length equals 13 residues. Germline lookup yields CDR1 MGHRA and CDR2 YSYEKL. CDR3 DNA: TGCGCCAGCAGCCAAGGGCCCTGGAATGAGCAGTTCTTC. Translating it yields CASSQGPWNEQFF.